Presented here are 27 T cell receptor beta chains from one specimen sequenced in a study of shared clonotypes between healthy human individuals. The repertoire was sequenced with immunoSEQ multiplex PCR; TCRdb's copy has only in-frame clones and lacks some. The sample consists of nearly 2 million clones, just under 95% of them appearing once. CD45RO-negative, CCR7-selected cells formed the naive CD8 fraction, which excluded terminally differentiated effector memory CD45RA+ cells. The sequencing sample was made of naive CD8+ T cells sorted from blood. The receptors here all came from a man younger than 35 in good health.

The chain has TRBV13 and TRBJ1-4; a possible D gene is TRBD1 (6 bases). CDR1 PRHDT and CDR2 FYEKMQ come from the germline V gene (reference sequence). V dropped 5 bases and J dropped 4 bases, with 11 bases sitting between them. This CDR3 comprises 14 residues. The CDR3 loop is CASSPGQNNEKLFF. The DNA of the CDR3 is TGTGCCAGCAGCCCAGGACAGAATAATGAAAAACTGTTTTTT. The entire variable domain, with the rest obtained from reference TRBV13 and TRBJ1-4, is as follows: AAGVIQSPRHLIKEKRETATLKCYPIPRHDTVYWYQQGPGQDPQFLISFYEKMQSDKGSIPDRFSAQQFSDYHSELNMSSLELGDSALYFCASSPGQNNEKLFFGSGTQLSVL.

Only one count was recorded for this clone. The V gene is TRBV4-1, the J gene TRBJ1-1; D is uncertain. The V and J ends lost 0 bases and 1 base respectively, with 9 bases between them. The CDR3 is 15 amino acids. Germline-derived CDR1 and CDR2 are MGHRA and YSYEKL. CDR3 loop: CASSQEVIGNTEAFF. The CDR3 region has the DNA TGCGCCAGCAGCCAAGAGGTCATAGGGAACACTGAAGCTTTCTTT.

This sequence joins TRBV15 and TRBJ1-2; 7 bases agree with TRBD1. The CDR3 sequence is 14 residues long. V trimming: 4 bases; J trimming: 0 bases; junction bases outside the gene matches: 2. Looked up from germline, CDR1 is LNHNV and CDR2 is YYDKDF (reference sequence). In DNA form, the CDR3 reads TGTGCCACCAGCAAGACAGGGACTAACTATGGCTACACCTTC. Its protein is CATSKTGTNYGYTF.

V gene TRBV5-1 combines with J gene TRBJ2-7; a possible D gene is TRBD1 (5 bases). V lost 0 bases and J 5 bases, leaving 12 bases between the germline ends. The CDR3 is made up of 14 amino acids. Germline CDR1 SGHRS, CDR2 YFSETQ. CDR3: CASSLGTGYHEQYF. The CDR3 DNA is TGCGCCAGCAGCTTGGGTACAGGCTACCACGAGCAGTACTTC. The full variable domain, with the rest looked up from reference TRBV5-1 and TRBJ2-7, is KAGVTQTPRYLIKTRGQQVTLSCSPISGHRSVSWYQQTPGQGLQFLFEYFSETQRNKGNFPGRFSGRQFSNSRSEMNVSTLELGDSALYLCASSLGTGYHEQYFGPGTRLTVT.

V usage is TRBV12-5 and J usage is TRBJ1-4, with D uncertain. The CDR3 is 11 amino acids. Trimming took 9 bases from V and 8 from J, leaving 10 bases between them. CDR1 and CDR2 (germline): LGHNT, FRNRAP. The CDR3 loop is CARDRREKLFF. The CDR3 DNA reads TGTGCTAGGGACCGCAGGGAAAAACTGTTTTTT.

In regard to this clone: In the same sample, other DNA sequences code for this CDR3. This chain links TRBV4-3 with TRBJ1-2; TRBD1 is a possible D gene (5 bases). V lost 0 bases and J 4 bases, leaving 9 bases between the germline ends. The CDR3 totals 14 residues. The V gene's germline CDR1 is LGHNA and CDR2 YSLEER. The CDR3 DNA sequence: TGCGCCAGCAGCCAAGAGAGGGGAAGCTATGGCTACACCTTC. Amino acid sequence: CASSQERGSYGYTF.

This clone was seen once. In DNA form, the CDR3 reads TGTGCCAGCAGTTACTTCCAGGGGGGGACCTACAATGAGCAGTTCTTC. Amino acid sequence: CASSYFQGGTYNEQFF. V usage is TRBV6-5 and J usage is TRBJ2-1, with D perhaps given as TRBD1 or TRBD2 (7 bases each). This CDR3 contains 16 residues. V lost 1 base, J lost 2 bases, and 12 bases lay in between. CDR1 and CDR2 from the germline V gene are MNHEY and SVGAGI.

V is TRBV29-1 and J is TRBJ2-6, with 7 bases that match TRBD1. The germline V gene encodes CDR1 SQVTM and CDR2 ANQGSEA. The trim removed 6 bases at V and 1 base at J, leaving 6 bases unmatched. The CDR3 is 15 amino acids. The CDR3 nucleotides read TGCAGCGTCCCGGGACAGCTATCTGGGGCCAACGTCCTGACTTTC. Translating gives CSVPGQLSGANVLTF.

As concerns this clone: This sample includes further DNA sequences coding for the same CDR3. The chain couples TRBV7-9 to TRBJ2-7, with D hard to call. This CDR3 comprises 13 residues. V was clipped by 2 bases and J by 1 base, with 6 bases between them. The germline CDR1 and CDR2 sequences are SEHNR and FQNEAQ (reference sequence). CDR3 bases: TGTGCCAGCAGCTTAACGGAATCCTACGAGCAGTACTTC. This encodes CASSLTESYEQYF.

The V and J genes are TRBV6-5 and TRBJ2-5; TRBD2 aligns across 8 bases. J gave up 2 bases and V 5 bases, and 7 bases lay outside the gene matches. The germline gives CDR1 MNHEY, CDR2 SVGAGI. The CDR3 runs to 15 residues. CDR3 DNA sequence: TGTGCCAGCAGTGGGAGCCGCGGGGGGCAAGAGACCCAGTACTTC. Protein product: CASSGSRGGQETQYF.

The chain joins TRBV11-2 to TRBJ2-7, with unresolved D. In germline, CDR1 is SGHAT, CDR2 FQNNGV. The CDR3 sequence is 12 residues long. The V gene lost 5 bases and the J gene lost 4 bases, with 9 bases spanning the gap. The chain's CDR3 is CASSVVIYEQYF. DNA of the CDR3: TGTGCCAGCAGCGTAGTGATTTACGAGCAGTACTTC.

The chain employs TRBV30 and TRBJ1-6, with 7 bases that match TRBD1. This CDR3 contains 14 residues. J was trimmed by 6 bases and V by 5 bases; bases with no gene match: 7. Germline CDR1 and CDR2: GTSNPN and SVGIG (reference sequence). The CDR3 DNA follows: TGTGCCTGGTCGGGGACAGTCAGTAATTCACCCCTCCACTTT. Encoded protein: CAWSGTVSNSPLHF.

Details on this clone: The sample holds other DNA sequences that translate to the same CDR3. The chain links TRBV9 to TRBJ1-1; 8 nucleotides align to TRBD1. The CDR3 consists of 13 residues. After removal of 5 bases from V and 5 bases from J, the junction contained 5 bases not matched to a gene. Germline values: CDR1 SGDLS, CDR2 YYNGEE. DNA of the CDR3: TGTGCCAGCAGTCAGGGGGCGGGGACTGAAGCTTTCTTT. Translation: CASSQGAGTEAFF.

Notes on this clone: Other DNA sequences within the sample encode an identical CDR3. The rearrangement links TRBV5-1 to TRBJ1-3, with D maybe TRBD1 (5 bases). Trimming removed 0 bases from V and 3 bases from J, with 7 bases in between. The CDR3 sequence is 14 residues long. Germline assignment: CDR1 SGHRS and CDR2 YFSETQ. The CDR3 spells CASSLGDSGNTIYF. The CDR3 DNA follows: TGCGCCAGCAGCTTGGGCGACAGTGGAAACACCATATATTTT.

The chain joins TRBV4-1 to TRBJ2-7; 11 positions agree with TRBD2. Trimming cost V 0 bases and J 4 bases; bases outside gene matches: 8. Per germline, CDR1 MGHRA and CDR2 YSYEKL. The CDR3 has 17 amino acids. The CDR3 region is CASSQDLLAGAGYEQYF. The CDR3 DNA reads as TGCGCCAGCAGCCAAGATCTACTAGCGGGAGCGGGGTACGAGCAGTACTTC.

The CDR3 DNA follows: TGTGCCAGCAGCGAAGGGGCCCTAGCGGGAGGTTACGAGCAGTACTTC. Its translation: CASSEGALAGGYEQYF. This sequence joins TRBV9 and TRBJ2-7; 11 positions match TRBD2. This CDR3 contains 16 residues. V lost 3 bases, J lost 4 bases, and 9 bases stayed unmatched. Germline V gene sequence: CDR1 SGDLS, CDR2 YYNGEE.

The chain employs TRBV6-1 and TRBJ1-3; TRBD1 aligns across 8 bases. The CDR3 extends over 13 amino acids. Germline V CDR1 and CDR2: MNHNS, SASEGT. With 3 bases clipped from V and 9 bases from J, the junction kept 4 bases outside the gene matches. The CDR3 reads CASSEEQGATIYF. The CDR3 DNA is TGTGCCAGCAGTGAGGAGCAGGGGGCCACCATATATTTT.

With respect to this clone: Other DNA sequences of this sample code for an identical CDR3. The chain combines TRBV9 with TRBJ1-3; TRBD1 might be the D (5 bases). Trimming pared 0 bases from V and 2 bases from J, leaving 6 bases between. Germline V gene lookup returns CDR1 SGDLS and CDR2 YYNGEE. The CDR3 has 14 residues. The CDR3 sequence is CASSVGGAGNTIYF. CDR3 nucleotides: TGTGCCAGCAGCGTAGGAGGGGCTGGAAACACCATATATTTT. Based on the CDR3 plus reference TRBV9 and TRBJ1-3, the full variable domain is DSGVTQTPKHLITATGQRVTLRCSPRSGDLSVYWYQQSLDQGLQFLIQYYNGEERAKGNILERFSAQQFPDLHSELNLSSLELGDSALYFCASSVGGAGNTIYFGEGSWLTVV.

The gene calls are TRBV5-8 and TRBJ1-5; D uncertain. The CDR3 extends over 14 amino acids. Germline V gene lookup returns CDR1 SGHTS and CDR2 YDEGEE. Trimming removed 6 bases at V and 4 bases at J, with 14 bases between. The DNA of the CDR3 is TGTGCCAGCAATTTTAGGCAGGCTAATCAGCCCCAGCATTTT. It specifies CASNFRQANQPQHF.

V is TRBV5-6 and J is TRBJ2-7; no firm D call. Trimming took 1 base from V and 2 from J, leaving 10 bases between them. This CDR3 region has 14 residues. CDR1 and CDR2 (germline): SGHDT, YYEEEE. CDR3 protein: CASSLSLLAYEQYF. In DNA form, the CDR3 reads TGTGCCAGCAGCTTGAGTCTGCTAGCCTACGAGCAGTACTTC.

V and J are TRBV7-3 and TRBJ2-1; D call uncertain. The V gene lost 2 bases and the J gene lost 8 bases, with 7 bases spanning the gap. CDR1 SGHTA and CDR2 FQGTGA come from the germline V gene. The CDR3 sequence is 12 residues long. CDR3 sequence: CASSLSVYEQFF. CDR3 sequence (DNA): TGTGCCAGCAGCTTATCCGTGTATGAGCAGTTCTTC. Full variable domain (remainder filled in from reference TRBV7-3 and TRBJ2-1): GAGVSQTPSNKVTEKGKYVELRCDPISGHTALYWYRQSLGQGPEFLIYFQGTGAADDSGLPNDRFFAVRPEGSVSTLKIQRTERGDSAVYLCASSLSVYEQFFGPGTRLTVL.

J is TRBJ2-7 and V is TRBV7-2, with D maybe TRBD2 (6 bases). Germline CDR1 reads SGHTA; CDR2 reads FQGNSA. The V gene lost 3 bases and the J gene lost 3 bases, with 12 bases spanning the gap. The CDR3 sequence is 14 residues long. Here the CDR3 DNA reads TGTGCCAGCAGCTTTGGGACTTTATTCTACGAGCAGTACTTC. This sequence encodes CASSFGTLFYEQYF.

The chain has TRBV7-6 and TRBJ2-7; D is perhaps TRBD1 or TRBD2 (5 bases each). The CDR3 has 14 residues. Germline CDR1 is SGHVS and CDR2 is FNYEAQ. V lost 5 bases and J 4 bases, leaving 15 bases between the germline ends. The CDR3: CASSPGTNMYEQYF. CDR3 in DNA: TGTGCCAGCAGCCCTGGGACGAACATGTACGAGCAGTACTTC.

This chain's CDR3 is CAISPLAGGSYNEQFF. Here the CDR3 DNA reads TGTGCCATCAGCCCACTAGCGGGAGGTTCCTACAATGAGCAGTTCTTC. The chain employs TRBV10-3 and TRBJ2-1; 12 bases agree with TRBD2. Per germline, CDR1 ENHRY and CDR2 SYGVKD. V dropped 6 bases and J dropped 1; count of bases not matched to a gene: 4. The CDR3 contains 16 residues.

This clone was recorded only once. The genes are TRBV6-1 and TRBJ2-7; a weak D match, TRBD2 (5 bases). The V and J ends lost 4 bases and 0 bases respectively, with 13 bases between them. Per germline, CDR1 MNHNS and CDR2 SASEGT. The CDR3 is 15 residues long. The CDR3 spells CASSVGRTASYEQYF. CDR3 DNA sequence: TGTGCCAGCAGTGTAGGCAGGACTGCCTCCTACGAGCAGTACTTC.

The CDR3 sequence: CASSPRGTETQYF. The CDR3 nucleotides are TGTGCCAGCAGCCCCAGGGGGACCGAGACCCAGTACTTC. The rearrangement links TRBV13 to TRBJ2-5, with 7 bases lining up with TRBD1. V shed 5 bases and J 5 bases; nucleotides not matched to a gene: 5. Germline V gene sequence: CDR1 PRHDT, CDR2 FYEKMQ (reference sequence). The CDR3 is 13 amino acids.

V usage is TRBV4-3 and J usage is TRBJ2-7; 7 bases fit TRBD1. The germline V gene encodes CDR1 LGHNA and CDR2 YSLEER. J was trimmed by 2 bases and V by 1 base; bases with no gene match: 5. The CDR3 totals 15 residues. The CDR3 loop reads CASSQGTGPTYEQYF. DNA for the CDR3: TGCGCCAGCAGCCAAGGGACAGGACCAACCTACGAGCAGTACTTC.